A selection of T cell receptor beta chains follows, all from one sample in a study of identical twins. TCRdb ran MiXCR on the 5' RACE reads and lists one entry per CDR3 protein. The table records 690,000 or so distinct CDR3 sequences, around 8.3% of them present only once. These sequences were also reported in another study, on yellow fever vaccine responses in identical twins.

Specimen: PBMCs. The source is a woman aged 18-30 years in good health. Both conserved end residues are part of each CDR3. D genes are given only for firm matches. Clone size is shown for a subset of rows, as once, few, many or a class of expanded clone.

j_gene | d_gene | abundance | v_gene | CDR3aa | CDR3nt
TRBJ2-2 | . | . | TRBV7-2 | CASSLPEQGTGELFF | TGTGCCAGCAGCTTGCCCGAACAGGGTACCGGGGAGCTGTTTTTT
TRBJ2-3 | . | few | TRBV7-2 | CASSLVMLGADTQYF | TGTGCCAGCAGCTTAGTGATGTTGGGGGCGGATACGCAGTATTTT
TRBJ2-1 | TRBD1 | few | TRBV6-1 | CASRPQGMTYNEQFF | TGTGCCAGCCGTCCACAGGGGATGACCTACAATGAGCAGTTCTTC
TRBJ2-7 | . | . | TRBV5-1 | CASSGMTGYAYEQYF | TGCGCCAGCAGCGGGATGACAGGTTACGCCTACGAGCAGTACTTC
TRBJ2-7 | . | . | TRBV18 | CASSRGYKYEQYF | TGTGCCAGCTCACGCGGGTACAAATACGAGCAGTACTTC
TRBJ2-7 | . | . | TRBV6-5 | CASSYGLAMTYEQYF | TGTGCCAGCAGTTACGGGTTAGCGATGACCTACGAGCAGTACTTC
TRBJ2-7 | . | . | TRBV12-2 | CASRSQRDRGYEQYF | TGTGCAAGTCGCTCCCAACGGGACAGGGGGTACGAGCAGTACTTC
TRBJ2-7 | TRBD2 | many | TRBV20-1 | CSASRSAGGWSYEQYF | TGCAGTGCCAGTAGGTCGGCGGGAGGGTGGAGCTACGAGCAGTACTTC
TRBJ2-7 | . | . | TRBV30 | CAWKTDTYEQYF | TGTGCCTGGAAGACAGACACCTACGAGCAGTACTTC
TRBJ1-1 | TRBD1 | many | TRBV5-1 | CASSPTPGQGSEEAFF | TGCGCCAGCAGCCCTACTCCGGGACAGGGCAGCGAAGAAGCTTTCTTT
TRBJ2-7 | . | many | TRBV6-1 | CASSSAGEGYEQYF | TGTGCCAGCAGCTCTGCAGGGGAAGGTTACGAGCAGTACTTC
TRBJ2-3 | . | . | TRBV29-1 | CSAGDGSVTDTQYF | TGCAGCGCTGGGGACGGCTCAGTCACAGATACGCAGTATTTT
TRBJ1-5 | TRBD1 | . | TRBV6-5 | CASSYRGQVNHPQHF | TGTGCCAGCAGTTACAGGGGACAGGTCAATCACCCCCAGCATTTT
TRBJ1-4 | . | many | TRBV5-1 | CASSLMGATNEKLFF | TGCGCCAGCAGCTTGATGGGGGCGACTAATGAAAAACTGTTTTTT
TRBJ2-2 | TRBD2 | many | TRBV5-1 | CASRNSGGRRTGELFF | TGCGCCAGCAGAAATAGCGGGGGCAGAAGGACCGGGGAGCTGTTTTTT
TRBJ2-2 | . | many | TRBV27 | CASSFLGAGELFF | TGTGCCAGCAGTTTCCTCGGGGCCGGGGAGCTGTTTTTT
TRBJ2-5 | . | . | TRBV7-9 | CASSLAGAQEPTQYF | TGTGCCAGCAGCTTAGCGGGGGCACAAGAGCCGACCCAGTACTTC
TRBJ2-2 | . | . | TRBV11-2 | CASSPGTGYGTGELFF | TGTGCCAGCAGCCCGGGGACTGGATATGGCACCGGGGAGCTGTTTTTT
TRBJ2-2 | . | few | TRBV6-2/TRBV6-3 | CASSKGPTGLITGELFF | TGTGCCAGCAGTAAGGGACCCACGGGTTTGATTACCGGGGAGCTGTTTTTT
TRBJ1-1 | . | many | TRBV24-1 | CATSDRGLSAEAFF | TGTGCCACCAGTGACCGAGGACTATCAGCTGAAGCTTTCTTT
TRBJ2-5 | TRBD1 | once | TRBV11-3 | CASSRQGGYQETQYF | TGTGCCAGCAGCAGACAGGGGGGGTACCAAGAGACCCAGTACTTC
TRBJ2-3 | . | few | TRBV15 | CATSIHMSDTDTQYF | TGTGCCACCAGCATACACATGTCTGACACAGATACGCAGTATTTT
TRBJ1-1 | . | . | TRBV6-2/TRBV6-3 | CASRQGRSTEAFF | TGTGCCAGCAGACAGGGAAGGAGCACTGAAGCTTTCTTT
TRBJ2-1 | TRBD1 | few | TRBV12-3/TRBV12-4 | CASSLAGTGMNEQFF | TGTGCCAGCAGTTTAGCGGGGACAGGGATGAATGAGCAGTTCTTC
TRBJ2-7 | TRBD2 | few | TRBV7-3 | CASSIGLAEPYEQYF | TGTGCCAGCAGCATAGGACTAGCGGAACCCTACGAGCAGTACTTC
TRBJ1-4 | . | few | TRBV5-5 | CASSLAASLREKLFF | TGTGCCAGCAGCTTGGCCGCATCGCTTAGGGAAAAACTGTTTTTT
TRBJ2-7 | . | many | TRBV5-6 | CASSLYSLEQYF | TGTGCCAGCAGCTTGTATAGTCTCGAGCAGTACTTC
TRBJ2-7 | . | . | TRBV5-5 | CASSLEQFAEQYF | TGTGCCAGCAGCTTGGAACAATTTGCCGAGCAGTACTTC
TRBJ1-2 | . | . | TRBV6-1 | CASSEGAGQSYGYTF | TGTGCCAGCAGTGAAGGTGCAGGGCAGAGCTATGGCTACACCTTC
TRBJ1-1 | TRBD1 | . | TRBV5-1 | CASSLTAGTGMNTEAFF | TGCGCCAGCAGCTTGACGGCCGGGACAGGAATGAACACTGAAGCTTTCTTT
TRBJ2-1 | . | few | TRBV7-2 | CASSPTPGGVYNEQFF | TGTGCCAGCAGCCCCACCCCGGGGGGCGTCTACAATGAGCAGTTCTTC
TRBJ2-3 | . | few | TRBV29-1 | CSVRGSGVDTQYF | TGCAGCGTGCGGGGGTCAGGGGTAGATACGCAGTATTTT
TRBJ2-7 | . | few | TRBV28 | CASGDSTSYEQYF | TGTGCCAGCGGTGACAGTACTTCCTACGAGCAGTACTTC
TRBJ2-1 | TRBD2 | many | TRBV29-1 | CSAEGTSGVNEQFF | TGCAGCGCTGAAGGGACTAGCGGGGTTAATGAGCAGTTCTTC
TRBJ2-7 | . | many | TRBV20-1 | CSARDSAVVVHEQYF | TGCAGTGCTAGAGATTCTGCGGTAGTAGTCCACGAGCAGTACTTC
TRBJ1-1 | . | few | TRBV28 | CASSPGHIVNTEAFF | TGTGCCAGCAGTCCCGGACACATAGTGAACACTGAAGCTTTCTTT
TRBJ2-3 | . | few | TRBV29-1 | CSGGSTDTQYF | TGCAGCGGGGGAAGCACAGATACGCAGTATTTT
TRBJ1-5 | . | . | TRBV12-3/TRBV12-4 | CASSLWAGNQPQHF | TGTGCCAGCAGTTTGTGGGCAGGCAATCAGCCCCAGCATTTT
TRBJ2-3 | . | few | TRBV7-9 | CASSHLATDTQYF | TGTGCCAGCAGCCATCTAGCAACAGATACGCAGTATTTT